One T cell receptor (beta chain) is described in this entry. Antigen unknown. This specimen belongs to a study of shared clonotypes between healthy human individuals. Study results and caveats: It was anticipated that sequencing depth would influence how many clonotypes donors shared.

A CD45RA+ naive subset and a CD45RA-negative memory subset were split from CD4+ cells. The V end lost 2 bases, the J end lost 0 bases, and 9 bases lay between the germline ends. Germline CDR1 and CDR2: MGHRA and YSYEKL. The CDR3 totals 15 residues. The assay was immunoSEQ multiplex PCR, and TCRdb's table has in-frame clones only and misses some. The data contain 2 million to 3 million clones, more than 80% of them singletons. This chain connects TRBV4-1 to TRBJ2-3; D may be TRBD1 (6 bases). What was sequenced was naive CD4+ T cells sorted from blood. This sample's subset: CD45RA+ positively selected. This receptor was taken from a man aged 18 to 35 in good health. As DNA, the CDR3 is TGCGCCAGCAGCCAATGGGGGCCTAGCACAGATACGCAGTATTTT. This sequence encodes CASSQWGPSTDTQYF.